Listed below are T cell receptor beta chains from one sample, sequenced in a study of blood T cell repertoires in COVID-19. The protocol was immunoSEQ multiplex PCR, while the TCRdb copy is restricted to in-frame clones and leaves out a portion. This table has some 200,000 clones, 80% to 85% appearing once. The sample consisted of PBMCs or T cells enriched from blood (not recorded which). The origin of the receptors is a man aged 35-49 years who had recovered from COVID-19. Both conserved end residues are part of each CDR3. The D gene is left open where the match is weak. Rows may omit the clone size; those that give it use once, few, many or a size class.

d_call: TRBD2
v_call: TRBV5-8
clone_size: .
j_call: TRBJ2-1
cdr3_nt: TGTGCCAGCAGCTTAATTTTAACTTTCGGACTAGCTCACAATGAGCAGTTCTTC
cdr3_aa: CASSLILTFGLAHNEQFF

d_call: TRBD1
v_call: TRBV3-1/TRBV3-2
clone_size: .
j_call: TRBJ1-6
cdr3_nt: TGTGCCAGCAGCCAAGACTATCCAGGGGGTAGCAGTAATTCACCCCTCCACTTT
cdr3_aa: CASSQDYPGGSSNSPLHF

d_call: .
v_call: TRBV3-1/TRBV3-2
clone_size: .
j_call: TRBJ1-2
cdr3_nt: TGTGCCAGCAGCCAAGGTGACAGGAGCTATGGCTACACCTTC
cdr3_aa: CASSQGDRSYGYTF

d_call: .
v_call: TRBV3-1/TRBV3-2
clone_size: once
j_call: TRBJ2-7
cdr3_nt: TGTGCCAGCAGCCAAGATCAAGGCTCGCTAGCGAGATTTTACGAGCAGTACTTC
cdr3_aa: CASSQDQGSLARFYEQYF

d_call: .
v_call: TRBV5-6
clone_size: .
j_call: TRBJ2-5
cdr3_nt: TGTGCCAGCAGCTCACAGGGTTTGAGAGAGACCCAGTACTTC
cdr3_aa: CASSSQGLRETQYF

d_call: TRBD2
v_call: TRBV5-1
clone_size: .
j_call: TRBJ2-7
cdr3_nt: TGCGCCAGCAGCCCCCGGTGGGGGGGGACCTACGAGCAGTACTTC
cdr3_aa: CASSPRWGGTYEQYF

d_call: .
v_call: TRBV14
clone_size: .
j_call: TRBJ1-3
cdr3_nt: TGTGCCAGCAGCCAAGATCGGCCGGTCGGGGGAAACACCATATATTTT
cdr3_aa: CASSQDRPVGGNTIYF

d_call: .
v_call: TRBV2
clone_size: .
j_call: TRBJ1-2
cdr3_nt: TGTGCCAGCAGCCCCGACAGGAACTATGGCTACACCTTC
cdr3_aa: CASSPDRNYGYTF

d_call: .
v_call: TRBV27
clone_size: .
j_call: TRBJ2-7
cdr3_nt: TGTGCCAGCAGTTTCACCGCGGGGCATACCTACGAGCAGTACTTC
cdr3_aa: CASSFTAGHTYEQYF

d_call: .
v_call: TRBV18
clone_size: .
j_call: TRBJ2-2
cdr3_nt: TGTGCCAGCTCACCAGCAGGGCCCGCGAACACCGGGGAGCTGTTTTTT
cdr3_aa: CASSPAGPANTGELFF

d_call: .
v_call: TRBV5-4
clone_size: once
j_call: TRBJ1-6
cdr3_nt: TGTGCCAGCAGCTTGTCTGTACAGAGTAATTCACCCCTCCACTTT
cdr3_aa: CASSLSVQSNSPLHF

d_call: .
v_call: TRBV11-2
clone_size: .
j_call: TRBJ2-5
cdr3_nt: TGTGCCAGCAGTCCCTTCGGGGTACAAGAGACCCAGTACTTC
cdr3_aa: CASSPFGVQETQYF

d_call: TRBD1
v_call: TRBV4-1
clone_size: .
j_call: TRBJ1-5
cdr3_nt: TGCGCCAGCAGCCAAGATAGTGTTAGGACAGGGAAAATCATTAGCAATCAGCCCCAGCATTTT
cdr3_aa: CASSQDSVRTGKIISNQPQHF

d_call: .
v_call: TRBV2
clone_size: .
j_call: TRBJ1-2
cdr3_nt: TGTGCCAGCAGTGAATCCTTCGGGGGCTATGGCTACACCTTC
cdr3_aa: CASSESFGGYGYTF

d_call: TRBD1
v_call: TRBV6-2/TRBV6-3
clone_size: .
j_call: TRBJ1-5
cdr3_nt: TGTGCCAGCAGTTACTCGGACAGGGCGGGCTATCAGCCCCAGCATTTT
cdr3_aa: CASSYSDRAGYQPQHF

d_call: .
v_call: TRBV4-3
clone_size: .
j_call: TRBJ1-1
cdr3_nt: TGCGCCAGCAGCCAAATCCATGCCGACAGTTCGAACACTGAAGCTTTCTTT
cdr3_aa: CASSQIHADSSNTEAFF

d_call: .
v_call: TRBV3-1/TRBV3-2
clone_size: .
j_call: TRBJ1-2
cdr3_nt: TGTGCCAGCAGCCAAGACCGGAGGGTACCTAACTATGGCTACACCTTC
cdr3_aa: CASSQDRRVPNYGYTF

d_call: .
v_call: TRBV7-9
clone_size: once
j_call: TRBJ2-7
cdr3_nt: TGTGCCAGCAGCTTAGCTCTCGACGAGCAGTACTTC
cdr3_aa: CASSLALDEQYF

d_call: .
v_call: TRBV3-1/TRBV3-2
clone_size: .
j_call: TRBJ1-5
cdr3_nt: TGTGCCAGCAGCCCCGGGAGGATCAATCAGCCCCAGCATTTT
cdr3_aa: CASSPGRINQPQHF

d_call: .
v_call: TRBV4-1
clone_size: .
j_call: TRBJ1-3
cdr3_nt: TGCGCCAGCAGCCAGACGGGACATAGGGAAAGCACCATATATTTT
cdr3_aa: CASSQTGHRESTIYF

d_call: .
v_call: TRBV9
clone_size: .
j_call: TRBJ2-1
cdr3_nt: TGTGCCAGCAGCGTCTCTACGGAGAATGAGCAGTTCTTC
cdr3_aa: CASSVSTENEQFF

d_call: TRBD1
v_call: TRBV10-3
clone_size: .
j_call: TRBJ1-4
cdr3_nt: TGTGCCATCAGTGGGGGCCAGGGACAGGGGTCAACTAATGAAAAACTGTTTTTT
cdr3_aa: CAISGGQGQGSTNEKLFF